This entry lists 8 T cell receptor beta chains sequenced from one sample in a study of cytotoxic CD8 clonotypes in ibrutinib-treated CLL. Repertoires were generated with immunoSEQ multiplex PCR, while TCRdb's copy carries only in-frame clones and drops some. There are 250,000 to 350,000 clones in the sample; around 76% occur only once, and roughly 6% lies in the top ten. This sample comprised PBMCs, obtained at disease progression, from a patient treated with ibrutinib. Source of these receptors: a human donor with chronic lymphocytic leukemia.

The rearrangement uses TRBV7-2 and TRBJ2-7; TRBD2 matches at 15 bases. Germline trimming cut 5 bases from V and 11 bases from J; bases unmatched to any gene: 7. The CDR3 is 14 residues long. Germline CDR1 reads SGHTA; CDR2 reads FQGNSA. For the CDR3, the DNA is TGTGCCAGCAGCGCGGAGGGGACTAGCGGGAGGAAGTACTTC. Residues: CASSAEGTSGRKYF.

This clone came up once. This chain joins TRBV5-1 and TRBJ2-7; 9 bases match TRBD1. This CDR3 spans 14 amino acids. Germline CDR1 is SGHRS and CDR2 is YFSETQ. Losses at the gene ends were 5 bases for V and 7 bases for J; bases not matched to a gene: 10. The CDR3 spells CASSGTGLNEEQYF. The CDR3 DNA sequence: TGCGCCAGCAGTGGGACAGGGCTCAATGAAGAGCAGTACTTC.

Only a few counts were recorded for this clone. This sequence joins TRBV11-2 and TRBJ1-3, with no clear D. The CDR3 contains 14 residues. Germline V CDR1 and CDR2: SGHAT, FQNNGV. Trimming took 2 bases from V and 2 from J, leaving 7 bases between them. As DNA, the CDR3 is TGTGCCAGCAGCTTACGGGGTGCTGGAAACACCATATATTTT. This gives the protein CASSLRGAGNTIYF. The entire variable domain, with the rest obtained from reference TRBV11-2 and TRBJ1-3, is as follows: EAGVAQSPRYKIIEKRQSVAFWCNPISGHATLYWYQQILGQGPKLLIQFQNNGVVDDSQLPKDRFSAERLKGVDSTLKIQPAKLEDSAVYLCASSLRGAGNTIYFGEGSWLTVV.

In this sample, this clone turned up a few times. V usage is TRBV7-9 and J usage is TRBJ2-5, with 10 bases that match TRBD1. CDR1 SEHNR and CDR2 FQNEAQ come from the germline V gene (reference sequence). The length of the CDR3 is 17 residues. V trimming: 3 bases; J trimming: 4 bases; junction bases outside the gene matches: 11. CDR3 nucleotide sequence: TGTGCCAGCAGCTTCGGTGGGTTAGACAGGGGGCTAGAGACCCAGTACTTC. Encoded protein: CASSFGGLDRGLETQYF.

This clone was detected a few times. The chain employs TRBV9 and TRBJ2-7, with TRBD1 identical over 11 bases. J gave up 7 bases and V 2 bases, and 2 bases lay outside the gene matches. This CDR3 is 13 amino acids long. Germline values: CDR1 SGDLS, CDR2 YYNGEE. The CDR3 region is CASSVGTGGEQYF. The CDR3 bases are TGTGCCAGCAGCGTCGGGACAGGGGGTGAGCAGTACTTC.

This chain connects TRBV29-1 to TRBJ1-3; D is ambiguous. The CDR3 extends over 16 amino acids. CDR1 and CDR2 from the germline V gene are SQVTM and ANQGSEA. Trimming pared 1 base from V and 2 bases from J, leaving 15 bases between. CDR3 sequence reads: CSVEVPERGAGNTIYF. CDR3 coding DNA: TGCAGCGTTGAAGTACCGGAGAGAGGCGCTGGAAACACCATATATTTT.

This chain joins TRBV7-8 and TRBJ1-5; no clear D gene. From germline, CDR1 is SGHVS and CDR2 FQNEAQ. This CDR3 has 14 amino acids. The germline V and J ends were trimmed by 1 base and 1 base, with 5 bases remaining between them. This CDR3 reads CASSLVSSNQPQHF. As DNA, the CDR3 is TGTGCCAGCAGCTTAGTGTCCAGCAATCAGCCCCAGCATTTT.

This chain links TRBV19 with TRBJ1-5; D unclear. Trimming took 6 bases from V and 1 from J, leaving 4 bases between them. CDR3 length: 12 residues. The germline CDR1 and CDR2 sequences are LNHDA and SQIVND (reference sequence). DNA of the CDR3: TGTGCCAGTAGGGGCAGCAATCAGCCCCAGCATTTT. This encodes CASRGSNQPQHF.